Listed here are 9 T cell receptor beta chains from one sample, sequenced in a study of cytomegalovirus exposure and HLA in healthy donors. The PCR ran on 60 Vbeta and 13 Jbeta primers. Method: immunoSEQ multiplex PCR; TCRdb's copy keeps in-frame clones and lacks some. This sample has about 150,000 clones; about four fifths occur once, and the top ten carry 1%. The sample taken for sequencing was PBMCs. Source of these receptors: a woman aged 45-65 years in good health and CMV-seropositive.

This clone was detected a few times. The CDR3: CASSYRDSYNEQFF. The CDR3 region has the DNA TGTGCCAGCAGTTATAGGGACAGCTACAATGAGCAGTTCTTC. The rearrangement links TRBV6-5 to TRBJ2-1; 7 bases align to TRBD1. V lost 3 bases, J lost 3 bases, and 2 bases stayed unmatched. The CDR3 is 14 residues long. CDR1 and CDR2 from the germline V gene are MNHEY and SVGAGI.

The rearrangement uses TRBV7-2 and TRBJ2-3; 13 bases match TRBD2. The CDR3 is 16 residues long. Trimming took 1 base from V and 4 from J; bases not matched to a gene: 2. Germline-derived CDR1 and CDR2 are SGHTA and FQGNSA. The CDR3 protein is CASSLGLAGGSDTQYF. The DNA of the CDR3 is TGTGCCAGCAGCTTAGGACTAGCGGGAGGTTCAGATACGCAGTATTTT.

The chain links TRBV7-9 to TRBJ1-1; D is unresolved. Germline loops: CDR1 SEHNR, CDR2 FQNEAQ (reference sequence). The ends were cut back, 1 base at V and 5 bases at J, with 14 bases in the middle. The CDR3 covers 15 residues. CDR3 sequence: CASSLVGSSNTEAFF. CDR3 DNA sequence: TGTGCCAGCAGCTTAGTGGGCAGCTCGAATACTGAAGCTTTCTTT.

This chain's CDR3 is CASSTGTVEETQYF. Written as DNA, the CDR3 is TGTGCCAGCTCAACCGGGACAGTAGAAGAGACCCAGTACTTC. The rearrangement joins TRBV18 to TRBJ2-5; the match to TRBD1 covers 7 bases. Germline values: CDR1 KGHSH, CDR2 LQKENI. This CDR3 spans 14 amino acids. Trimming took 5 bases from V and 3 from J; bases not matched to a gene: 6.

The CDR3: CASSLASGGELFF. The CDR3, as DNA: TGTGCCAGCAGCTTAGCGAGCGGGGGGGAGCTGTTTTTT. The gene calls are TRBV7-2 and TRBJ2-2; perhaps TRBD2 as D (6 bases). This CDR3 has 13 amino acids. V lost 0 bases to trimming and J lost 8 bases, with 7 bases between them. Germline CDR1 is SGHTA and CDR2 is FQGNSA.

V is TRBV5-6 and J is TRBJ2-1; 9 bases agree with TRBD1. V was pared by 9 bases and J by 9 bases, with 10 bases of the junction left unmatched. The CDR3 sequence is 13 residues long. Germline V CDR1 and CDR2: SGHDT, YYEEEE. The CDR3 DNA follows: TGTGCCACCAGGGGGACAGGGAAGGCTGAGCAGTTCTTC. Its protein is CATRGTGKAEQFF.

The chain uses TRBV2 and TRBJ1-1; 7 positions agree with TRBD1. The germline CDR1 and CDR2 sequences are SNHLY and FYNNEI. V lost 6 bases, J lost 4 bases, and 8 bases stayed unmatched. This CDR3 region has 14 residues. CDR3 sequence: CASSPDRTGTEAFF. CDR3 sequence (DNA): TGTGCCAGCAGCCCGGACAGGACGGGCACTGAAGCTTTCTTT. The full variable domain, rest sourced from reference TRBV2 and TRBJ1-1, is EPEVTQTPSHQVTQMGQEVILRCVPISNHLYFYWYRQILGQKVEFLVSFYNNEISEKSEIFDDQFSVERPDGSNFTLKIRSTKLEDSAMYFCASSPDRTGTEAFFGQGTRLTVV.

The chain carries TRBV6-6 and TRBJ2-7, with TRBD1 matching over 8 bases. Losses at the gene ends were 7 bases for V and 5 bases for J; bases not matched to a gene: 10. This CDR3 spans 14 amino acids. Germline CDR1 and CDR2: MNHNY and SVGAGI (reference sequence). The CDR3, as DNA: TGTGCCAGCAACTACGGCCAGGGGGCTCACGAGCAGTACTTC. Amino acid sequence: CASNYGQGAHEQYF.

This sequence joins TRBV15 and TRBJ2-5; TRBD2 is a possible D gene (5 bases). V gave up 5 bases and J gave up 7 bases, with 11 bases separating them. From germline, CDR1 is LNHNV and CDR2 YYDKDF (reference sequence). The CDR3 runs to 12 residues. The CDR3 DNA is TGTGCCACCAGCCCTGAACGGGGGACCCAGTACTTC. Its protein is CATSPERGTQYF.